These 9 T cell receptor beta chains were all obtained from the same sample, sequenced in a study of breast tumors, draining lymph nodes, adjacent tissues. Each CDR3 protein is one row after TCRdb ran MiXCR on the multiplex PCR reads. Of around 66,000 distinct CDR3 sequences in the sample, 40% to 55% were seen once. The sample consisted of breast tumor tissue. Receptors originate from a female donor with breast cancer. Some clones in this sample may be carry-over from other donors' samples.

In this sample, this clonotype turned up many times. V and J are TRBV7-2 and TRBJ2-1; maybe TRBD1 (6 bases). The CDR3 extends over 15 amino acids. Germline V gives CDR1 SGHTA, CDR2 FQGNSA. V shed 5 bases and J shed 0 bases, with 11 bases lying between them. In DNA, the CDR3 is TGTGCCAGCAGCATCACAGGGAGCTCCTACAATGAGCAGTTCTTC. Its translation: CASSITGSSYNEQFF.

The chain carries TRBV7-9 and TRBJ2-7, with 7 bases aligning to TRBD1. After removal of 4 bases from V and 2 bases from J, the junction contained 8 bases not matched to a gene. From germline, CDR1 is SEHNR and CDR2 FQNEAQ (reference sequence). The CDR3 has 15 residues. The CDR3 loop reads CASSSLDGTAYEQYF. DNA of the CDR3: TGTGCCAGCAGCTCCCTGGACGGGACAGCCTACGAGCAGTACTTC.

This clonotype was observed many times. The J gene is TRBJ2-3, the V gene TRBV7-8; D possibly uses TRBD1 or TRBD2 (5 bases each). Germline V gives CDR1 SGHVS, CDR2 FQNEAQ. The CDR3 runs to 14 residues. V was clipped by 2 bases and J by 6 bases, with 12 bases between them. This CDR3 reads CASSLLAQADTQYF. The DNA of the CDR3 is TGTGCCAGCAGCTTACTAGCACAGGCGGATACGCAGTATTTT.

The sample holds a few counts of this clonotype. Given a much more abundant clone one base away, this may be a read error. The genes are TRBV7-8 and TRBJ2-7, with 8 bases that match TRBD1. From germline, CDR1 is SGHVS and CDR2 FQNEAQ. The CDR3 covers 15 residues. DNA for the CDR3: TGTGCCGGCAGCTTACTACAGGGGGGCCCCTACGAGCAGTACTTC. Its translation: CAGSLLQGGPYEQYF.

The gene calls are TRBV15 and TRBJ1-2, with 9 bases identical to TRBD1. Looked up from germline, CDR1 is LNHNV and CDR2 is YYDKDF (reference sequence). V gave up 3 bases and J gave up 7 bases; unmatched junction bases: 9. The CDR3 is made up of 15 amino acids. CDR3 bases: TGTGCCACCAGCAGGTCACAGGGGGACAGGGCTGGCTACACCTTC. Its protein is CATSRSQGDRAGYTF.

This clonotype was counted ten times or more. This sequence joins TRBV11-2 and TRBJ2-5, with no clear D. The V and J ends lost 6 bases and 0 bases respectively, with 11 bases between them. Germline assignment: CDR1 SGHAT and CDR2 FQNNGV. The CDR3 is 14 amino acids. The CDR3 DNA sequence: TGTGCCAGCAGATCCATCACTTACCAAGAGACCCAGTACTTC. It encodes CASRSITYQETQYF.

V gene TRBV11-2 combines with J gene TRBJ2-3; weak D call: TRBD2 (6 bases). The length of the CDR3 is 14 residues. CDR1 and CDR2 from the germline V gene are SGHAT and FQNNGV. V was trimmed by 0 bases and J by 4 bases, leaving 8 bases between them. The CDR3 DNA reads TGTGCCAGCAGCTTAGATGCTAGCGCAGATACGCAGTATTTT. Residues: CASSLDASADTQYF.

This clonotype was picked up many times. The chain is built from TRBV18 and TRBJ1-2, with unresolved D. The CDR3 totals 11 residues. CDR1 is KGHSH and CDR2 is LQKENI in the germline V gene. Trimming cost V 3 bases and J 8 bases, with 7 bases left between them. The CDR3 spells CASSPLGGYTF. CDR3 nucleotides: TGTGCCAGCTCACCCTTAGGCGGCTACACCTTC.

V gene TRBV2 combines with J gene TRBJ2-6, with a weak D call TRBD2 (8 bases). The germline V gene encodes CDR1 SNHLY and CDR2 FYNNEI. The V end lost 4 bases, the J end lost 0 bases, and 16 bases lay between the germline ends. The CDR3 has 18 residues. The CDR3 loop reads CASSAGGGSASGANVLTF. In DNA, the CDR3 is TGTGCCAGCAGTGCGGGAGGGGGCAGCGCCTCTGGGGCCAACGTCCTGACTTTC.